The source of this T cell receptor beta chain is a study of Tregs in tolerant kidney transplant recipients. At the level of the study: Recipients received nonmyeloablative bone marrow transplants from related graft donors, with transient mixed chimerism. Study-level results: Tolerant patients' donor-specific Tregs expanded beyond overall Tregs, suggesting antigen-driven growth. Tregs expanded with activated donor B cells seemed most donor-specific.

As regards this clone: Antigen: not known. Coverage ceases 3 residues before the CDR3 finishes, and the germline J gene fills in the end.

Germline V lookup: CDR1 SNHLY, CDR2 FYNNEI. The V gene lost 4 bases and the J gene lost 7 bases, with 13 bases spanning the gap. The CDR3 spans 13 residues. Libraries were prepared by immunoSEQ multiplex PCR; TCRdb keeps only in-frame clonotypes and omits some of them. The sample's table shows some 52,000 clones. CD4+CD25+CD127- Tregs, CD4+CD25- non-Tregs, CD4 and CD8 cells were sorted. The receptor was derived from a human donor who received a combined kidney and bone marrow transplant. The starting material was CD4+ T cells from blood, obtained before the transplant. The chain combines TRBV2 with TRBJ1-2; D might be TRBD1 (5 bases). The covered CDR3 bases are TGTGCCAGCAGTGGGGGCAGGCCGGCTGGC. Its translation: CASSGGRPAG. The entire CDR3 protein reads CASSGGRPAGYTF. Together with reference TRBV2 and TRBJ1-2, the CDR3 gives the full variable domain: EPEVTQTPSHQVTQMGQEVILRCVPISNHLYFYWYRQILGQKVEFLVSFYNNEISEKSEIFDDQFSVERPDGSNFTLKIRSTKLEDSAMYFCASSGGRPAGYTFGSGTRLTVV.